These T cell receptor beta chains were read from a single sample in a study of identical twins. One entry per CDR3 protein results from TCRdb running MiXCR on the 5' RACE reads. The sample lists a few hundred thousand distinct CDR3 sequences, 9% to 10% seen once, with approximately 8.9% in the top ten. Source material: naive T cells sorted from blood. All receptors derive from a woman aged 50 to 60 in good health. Each CDR3 is given with its conserved first and last residue. A D gene is named only where the DNA matches it firmly. The listing skips clone size in some rows; elsewhere it reads once, few, many or a size class.

v_gene: TRBV24-1
abundance: few
j_gene: TRBJ2-5
d_gene: TRBD1
CDR3nt: TGTGCCACCAGTGATCTCACAGGGGTGCACCAAGAGACCCAGTACTTC
CDR3aa: CATSDLTGVHQETQYF

v_gene: TRBV24-1
abundance: few
j_gene: TRBJ2-3
d_gene: .
CDR3nt: TGTGCCACCAGTGACGCCCATAGCACAGATACGCAGTATTTT
CDR3aa: CATSDAHSTDTQYF

v_gene: TRBV12-3/TRBV12-4
abundance: .
j_gene: TRBJ2-5
d_gene: TRBD2
CDR3nt: TGTGCCAGCAGTTTAGAGTCGGGAGGGCGGCAGACCCAGTACTTC
CDR3aa: CASSLESGGRQTQYF

v_gene: TRBV5-5
abundance: many
j_gene: TRBJ2-4
d_gene: .
CDR3nt: TGTGCCAGCAGCCCTGGGAGACAGATTAAAAACATTCAGTACTTC
CDR3aa: CASSPGRQIKNIQYF

v_gene: TRBV29-1
abundance: .
j_gene: TRBJ1-5
d_gene: TRBD1
CDR3nt: TGCAGCGTAGGACAGGGGGCGAGGCAGCCCCAGCATTTT
CDR3aa: CSVGQGARQPQHF

v_gene: TRBV7-9
abundance: few
j_gene: TRBJ2-5
d_gene: .
CDR3nt: TGTGCCAGCAGCTTACCGGACAGCCAAGAGACCCAGTACTTC
CDR3aa: CASSLPDSQETQYF

v_gene: TRBV6-5
abundance: many
j_gene: TRBJ2-5
d_gene: .
CDR3nt: TGTGCCAGCAGTCTCTACAGCTCCCAAGAGACCCAGTACTTC
CDR3aa: CASSLYSSQETQYF

v_gene: TRBV5-5
abundance: .
j_gene: TRBJ1-1
d_gene: .
CDR3nt: TGTGCCAGCAGCTTGGCCAACGGGGGCGTAGAAGCTTTCTTT
CDR3aa: CASSLANGGVEAFF

v_gene: TRBV29-1
abundance: many
j_gene: TRBJ1-1
d_gene: .
CDR3nt: TGCAGCGTTGTCCTTTACCGGGTCAAAGAGACTGAAGCTTTCTTT
CDR3aa: CSVVLYRVKETEAFF

v_gene: TRBV12-3/TRBV12-4
abundance: many
j_gene: TRBJ2-1
d_gene: .
CDR3nt: TGTGCCAGCAGTTTCTCAGCGGTCAGAAGTAATGAGCAGTTCTTC
CDR3aa: CASSFSAVRSNEQFF

v_gene: TRBV4-1
abundance: .
j_gene: TRBJ2-1
d_gene: TRBD2
CDR3nt: TGCGCCAGCAGCCAAGTGAGAATAGCGGGAGAACATGAGCAGTTCTTC
CDR3aa: CASSQVRIAGEHEQFF

v_gene: TRBV24-1
abundance: .
j_gene: TRBJ2-3
d_gene: .
CDR3nt: TGTGCCACCAGTGATTTTCGACAGGCTAGCACAGATACGCAGTATTTT
CDR3aa: CATSDFRQASTDTQYF

v_gene: TRBV5-1
abundance: many
j_gene: TRBJ2-3
d_gene: .
CDR3nt: TGCGCCAGCAGCTTGGTTGGCGGGAAAGATACGCAGTATTTT
CDR3aa: CASSLVGGKDTQYF

v_gene: TRBV30
abundance: .
j_gene: TRBJ1-5
d_gene: .
CDR3nt: TGTGCCTGGAGTGTCCAACAGGGCGGTCAGCCCCAGCATTTT
CDR3aa: CAWSVQQGGQPQHF

v_gene: TRBV5-6
abundance: few
j_gene: TRBJ2-6
d_gene: .
CDR3nt: TGTGCCAGCAGCTTGGAGGGTTTTACAGAAACCTTTAACGTCCTGACTTTC
CDR3aa: CASSLEGFTETFNVLTF

v_gene: TRBV12-3/TRBV12-4
abundance: many
j_gene: TRBJ2-3
d_gene: .
CDR3nt: TGTGCCAGCAGTTACACAGATACGCAGTATTTT
CDR3aa: CASSYTDTQYF

v_gene: TRBV12-2
abundance: .
j_gene: TRBJ1-2
d_gene: .
CDR3nt: TGTGCAAGTCGCTTAGTAGGGATTGGCTACACCTTC
CDR3aa: CASRLVGIGYTF

v_gene: TRBV12-3/TRBV12-4
abundance: .
j_gene: TRBJ1-5
d_gene: TRBD1
CDR3nt: TGTGCCAGCAGTGACGGGACAGGGCCCAATCAGCCCCAGCATTTT
CDR3aa: CASSDGTGPNQPQHF

v_gene: TRBV11-2
abundance: many
j_gene: TRBJ2-3
d_gene: .
CDR3nt: TGTGCCAGCAGCTTAGCAGTAGATACGCAGTATTTT
CDR3aa: CASSLAVDTQYF

v_gene: TRBV5-1
abundance: many
j_gene: TRBJ2-3
d_gene: TRBD2
CDR3nt: TGCGCCAGCAGCTTGGCCGGACTAGCGGGTCACACTGGCACAGATACGCAGTATTTT
CDR3aa: CASSLAGLAGHTGTDTQYF

v_gene: TRBV27
abundance: many
j_gene: TRBJ2-4
d_gene: .
CDR3nt: TGTGCCAGCCAGGGACTCTACTTC
CDR3aa: CASQGLYF

v_gene: TRBV27
abundance: many
j_gene: TRBJ2-1
d_gene: .
CDR3nt: TGTGCCAGCAGTTTGTTGACGAGGGGGTCCTACAATGAGCAGTTCTTC
CDR3aa: CASSLLTRGSYNEQFF

v_gene: TRBV19
abundance: .
j_gene: TRBJ2-4
d_gene: .
CDR3nt: TGTGCCAGTAGTATACGGGGGATCGGAAACATTCAGTACTTC
CDR3aa: CASSIRGIGNIQYF

v_gene: TRBV20-1
abundance: .
j_gene: TRBJ2-1
d_gene: .
CDR3nt: TGCAGTGCTAGCTCACTGAGGCAGGGGAACAATGAGCAGTTCTTC
CDR3aa: CSASSLRQGNNEQFF

v_gene: TRBV15
abundance: .
j_gene: TRBJ2-5
d_gene: .
CDR3nt: TGTGCCACCACCAGGGCTAGCGCGAAAGAGACCCAGTACTTC
CDR3aa: CATTRASAKETQYF

v_gene: TRBV5-1
abundance: .
j_gene: TRBJ2-3
d_gene: .
CDR3nt: TGCGCCAGCAGCTTGTCGGCAGGGCCACAAGATACGCAGTATTTT
CDR3aa: CASSLSAGPQDTQYF

v_gene: TRBV3-1
abundance: .
j_gene: TRBJ2-5
d_gene: .
CDR3nt: TGTGCCAGCAGCCTGCTGATCCAAGAGACCCAGTACTTC
CDR3aa: CASSLLIQETQYF

v_gene: TRBV12-3/TRBV12-4
abundance: few
j_gene: TRBJ2-7
d_gene: TRBD1
CDR3nt: TGTGCCAGCGGGGTGGGGACAGACCCCCCGAAGCAGTACTTC
CDR3aa: CASGVGTDPPKQYF

v_gene: TRBV20-1
abundance: .
j_gene: TRBJ2-5
d_gene: .
CDR3nt: TGCAGTGCTAATGACAGCCCCTCCGAAGAGACCCAGTACTTC
CDR3aa: CSANDSPSEETQYF

v_gene: TRBV5-1
abundance: few
j_gene: TRBJ2-2
d_gene: .
CDR3nt: TGCGCCAGCAGCTTGCTTTGGGAGACCGGGGAGCTGTTTTTT
CDR3aa: CASSLLWETGELFF

v_gene: TRBV27
abundance: .
j_gene: TRBJ2-5
d_gene: .
CDR3nt: TGTGCCAGCAGTTCCCAGGGGGGTATACAAGAGACCCAGTACTTC
CDR3aa: CASSSQGGIQETQYF

v_gene: TRBV10-1
abundance: .
j_gene: TRBJ2-1
d_gene: TRBD2
CDR3nt: TGCGCCAGCAGATTGAGCGGGAGTATGGAGCAGTTCTTC
CDR3aa: CASRLSGSMEQFF

v_gene: TRBV30
abundance: few
j_gene: TRBJ2-1
d_gene: .
CDR3nt: TGTGCCTGGAGTAGAGGGTTCTCCTACAATGAGCAGTTCTTC
CDR3aa: CAWSRGFSYNEQFF

v_gene: TRBV10-3
abundance: many
j_gene: TRBJ2-1
d_gene: .
CDR3nt: TGTGCCAGTGGGACGGTTGAGCAGTTCTTC
CDR3aa: CASGTVEQFF

v_gene: TRBV2
abundance: few
j_gene: TRBJ2-3
d_gene: .
CDR3nt: TGTGCCAGCAGCGCGGAGGGAACTAGCACAGATACGCAGTATTTT
CDR3aa: CASSAEGTSTDTQYF

v_gene: TRBV7-8
abundance: .
j_gene: TRBJ1-2
d_gene: .
CDR3nt: TGTGCCAGCAGCACAGACCGGGGATTCTATGGCTACACCTTC
CDR3aa: CASSTDRGFYGYTF

v_gene: TRBV3-1
abundance: .
j_gene: TRBJ2-3
d_gene: .
CDR3nt: TGTGCCAGCAGCCAAGCCTTCACCGGGGGTCTAAATACGCAGTATTTT
CDR3aa: CASSQAFTGGLNTQYF

v_gene: TRBV29-1
abundance: few
j_gene: TRBJ2-5
d_gene: .
CDR3nt: TGCAGCACGGCCGGGGACCCCGCGGGGGAGACCCAGTACTTC
CDR3aa: CSTAGDPAGETQYF

v_gene: TRBV5-1
abundance: .
j_gene: TRBJ1-5
d_gene: .
CDR3nt: TGCGCCAGCAGCCCGCAACCCCAGGGGACTCAGCCCCAGCATTTT
CDR3aa: CASSPQPQGTQPQHF

v_gene: TRBV9
abundance: .
j_gene: TRBJ2-1
d_gene: .
CDR3nt: TGTGCCAGCAGCGTAGTGGGTTGGGAGAGCGATGAGCAGTTCTTC
CDR3aa: CASSVVGWESDEQFF

v_gene: TRBV5-1
abundance: .
j_gene: TRBJ1-4
d_gene: .
CDR3nt: TGCGCCAGCAGCCGCCGGGAGTCTAATGAAAAACTGGTTTTT
CDR3aa: CASSRRESNEKLVF

v_gene: TRBV5-1
abundance: few
j_gene: TRBJ2-5
d_gene: .
CDR3nt: TGCGCCAGCAGCGGGAACCGGGAGACCCAGTACTTC
CDR3aa: CASSGNRETQYF